A selection of T cell receptor beta chains follows, all from one sample in a study of technical replicates of blood from a few donors. Generated by immunoSEQ multiplex PCR, the TCRdb table keeps only in-frame clones and is missing some. The sample consists of about 17,000 clones, about 79% of them appearing once. Sequencing was done on a sample of PBMCs. Every receptor here comes from a human donor in good health. Some clones in this sample may be carry-over from other donors' samples. CDR3s include the opening cysteine and the closing phenylalanine or tryptophan. The D gene is left open where the match is weak. Not every row has a clone size; where given, it reads once, few, many or a size class.

>.|TRBV11-2|TRBJ2-2|TRBD2
CASSGGGTSGITGELFF
TGTGCCAGCAGCGGGGGGGGGACTAGCGGAATCACCGGGGAGCTGTTTTTT
>.|TRBV2|TRBJ2-7|TRBD2
CASSEGPLAGRYEQYF
TGTGCCAGCAGTGAAGGGCCCCTAGCGGGGAGATACGAGCAGTACTTC
>.|TRBV5-1|TRBJ2-2|TRBD2
CASSLRGTRWGTGELFF
TGCGCCAGCAGCTTGCGGGGGACTAGATGGGGCACCGGGGAGCTGTTTTTT
>.|TRBV6-5|TRBJ1-1|TRBD1
CASSYGQGAGGTEAFF
TGTGCCAGCAGTTACGGGCAGGGGGCAGGGGGCACTGAAGCTTTCTTT
>few|TRBV30|TRBJ1-1|.
CAWSHDTNTEAFF
TGTGCCTGGAGTCATGACACGAACACTGAAGCTTTCTTT
>.|TRBV7-9|TRBJ2-6|.
CASSRGSSGANVLTF
TGTGCCAGCAGCCGAGGGAGCTCTGGGGCCAACGTCCTGACTTTC
>.|TRBV6-5|TRBJ1-1|.
CASSKQVNTEAFF
TGTGCCAGCAGCAAACAGGTTAACACTGAAGCTTTCTTT
>.|TRBV6-6|TRBJ1-1|.
CASSWGQGSAEAFF
TGTGCCAGCAGCTGGGGGCAGGGTTCTGCTGAAGCTTTCTTT
>once|TRBV9|TRBJ1-5|.
CASSGAGYSNQPQHF
TGTGCCAGCAGCGGCGCGGGTTATAGCAATCAGCCCCAGCATTTT
>.|TRBV14|TRBJ2-1|.
CASSRLYTGTSFHEQFF
TGTGCCAGCAGTCGATTGTACACCGGTACTAGTTTCCATGAGCAGTTCTTC
>.|TRBV5-8|TRBJ2-6|.
CASSTAGHFSGANVLTF
TGTGCCAGCAGCACAGCGGGACACTTCTCTGGGGCCAACGTCCTGACTTTC
>.|TRBV12-5|TRBJ2-1|TRBD2
CASGLTTGGLVQFF
TGTGCTAGTGGTTTGACCACGGGAGGGCTCGTGCAGTTCTTC
>few|TRBV18|TRBJ1-2|.
CASDPPGSGDGYTF
TGTGCCAGCGACCCCCCAGGGTCGGGGGATGGCTACACCTTC
>few|TRBV7-9|TRBJ1-5|.
CATQGSGNQPQHF
TGTGCCACCCAGGGTTCGGGCAATCAGCCCCAGCATTTT
>.|TRBV30|TRBJ2-2|TRBD2
CAWSASGRGSSGELFF
TGTGCCTGGAGTGCCAGCGGGAGAGGGTCCTCCGGGGAGCTGTTTTTT
>.|TRBV5-6|TRBJ2-5|TRBD1
CASSAGQGPGGTQYF
TGTGCCAGCAGCGCGGGACAGGGGCCGGGGGGGACCCAGTACTTC
>.|TRBV5-4|TRBJ2-5|TRBD2
CASSLGGGGWGQETQYF
TGTGCCAGCAGCTTGGGCGGGGGAGGGTGGGGTCAAGAGACCCAGTACTTC
>few|TRBV2|TRBJ1-1|TRBD1
CASREQGDTEAFF
TGTGCCAGCAGAGAGCAGGGGGACACTGAAGCTTTCTTT
>.|TRBV5-6|TRBJ2-5|TRBD1
CASSEKTGLETQYF
TGTGCCAGCAGCGAAAAGACAGGGTTAGAGACCCAGTACTTC
>.|TRBV10-3|TRBJ1-2|.
CAISESGGYYGYTF
TGTGCCATCAGTGAGTCAGGAGGGTACTATGGCTACACCTTC
>.|TRBV7-9|TRBJ1-2|.
CASSYGAAVNYGYTF
TGTGCCAGCAGCTATGGAGCCGCCGTTAACTATGGCTACACCTTC
>.|TRBV5-1|TRBJ1-3|.
CASRASWTSGNTIYF
TGCGCCAGCAGGGCCTCCTGGACATCTGGAAACACCATATATTTT